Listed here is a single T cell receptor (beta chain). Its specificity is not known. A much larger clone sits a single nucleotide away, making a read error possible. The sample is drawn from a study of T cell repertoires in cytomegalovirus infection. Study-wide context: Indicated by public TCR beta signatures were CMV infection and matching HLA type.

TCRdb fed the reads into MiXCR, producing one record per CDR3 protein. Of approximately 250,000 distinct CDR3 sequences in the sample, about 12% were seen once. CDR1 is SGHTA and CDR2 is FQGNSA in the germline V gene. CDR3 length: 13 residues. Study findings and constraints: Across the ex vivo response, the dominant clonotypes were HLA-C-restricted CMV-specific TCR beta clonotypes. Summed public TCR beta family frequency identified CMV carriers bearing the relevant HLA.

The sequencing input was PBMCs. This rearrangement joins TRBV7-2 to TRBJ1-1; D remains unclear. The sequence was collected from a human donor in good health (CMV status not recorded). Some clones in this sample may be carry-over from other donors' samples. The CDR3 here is CVSSLNPEGGAFF. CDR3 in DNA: TGTGTCAGCAGCCTGAACCCGGAGGGAGGGGCTTTCTTT.